The 14 T cell receptor beta chains in this list originate from one sample, sequenced in a study of long-term antiretroviral therapy in people with HIV. Researchers report immunoSEQ v3.0 was run at survey level. Data came from immunoSEQ multiplex PCR; TCRdb stores just in-frame clones and leaves some out. Among about 28,000 clones listed, more than 75% were seen once. The sequences come from unsorted PBMCs, collected 2 years after starting antiretroviral therapy. These receptors were obtained from a man aged 50 to 60 with HIV.

V usage is TRBV4-3 and J usage is TRBJ1-2, with 8 bases lining up with TRBD1. The V gene's germline CDR1 is LGHNA and CDR2 YSLEER. The V segment lost 0 bases and the J segment 7 bases; nucleotides outside the gene matches: 7. The CDR3 consists of 15 residues. CDR3 sequence: CASSQDGPGGFGYTF. For the CDR3, the DNA is TGCGCCAGCAGCCAAGACGGACCAGGGGGCTTTGGCTACACCTTC.

This chain joins TRBV7-9 and TRBJ2-5; TRBD1 matches 11 bases. The CDR3 extends over 14 amino acids. V lost 5 bases to trimming and J lost 3 bases; unmatched junction nucleotides: 2. Germline values: CDR1 SEHNR, CDR2 FQNEAQ (reference sequence). The CDR3 DNA reads TGTGCCAGCAGCCCGGGACAGGGGGAAGAGACCCAGTACTTC. Protein: CASSPGQGEETQYF.

V usage is TRBV14 and J usage is TRBJ2-7, with 7 bases matching TRBD2. Germline CDR1 and CDR2: SGHDN and FVKESK. The CDR3 spans 17 residues. With V trimmed by 1 base and J by 0 bases, 9 bases remained unmatched. CDR3 sequence (DNA): TGTGCCAGCAGCCAAGGTGTAGGACTAGGTTTCTCCTACGAGCAGTACTTC. Amino acid sequence: CASSQGVGLGFSYEQYF.

The rearrangement joins TRBV4-1 to TRBJ1-1; TRBD1 might be the D (6 bases). V lost 8 bases to trimming and J lost 5 bases, with 18 bases between them. The CDR3 contains 14 residues. From germline, CDR1 is MGHRA and CDR2 YSYEKL. The CDR3 DNA reads as TGCGCCAGCGCCGGGGGGGGCGCTGAAACTGAAGCTTTCTTT. Residues: CASAGGGAETEAFF.

The V gene is TRBV9, the J gene TRBJ1-6, with D uncertain. CDR1 and CDR2 (germline): SGDLS, YYNGEE. The V and J ends lost 2 bases and 7 bases respectively, with 7 bases between them. The CDR3 totals 13 residues. For the CDR3, the DNA is TGTGCCAGCAGCGTGACCGGGAATTCACCCCTCCACTTT. The encoded protein is CASSVTGNSPLHF.

J is TRBJ1-3 and V is TRBV4-1; D not resolved. The germline gives CDR1 MGHRA, CDR2 YSYEKL. This CDR3 comprises 11 residues. V lost 5 bases to trimming and J lost 9 bases, with 8 bases between them. CDR3 in amino acids: CASSSGGTIYF. As DNA, the CDR3 is TGCGCCAGCAGCTCCGGTGGCACCATATATTTT.

The chain combines TRBV6-1 with TRBJ2-4; D perhaps matches TRBD1 (6 bases). CDR3 length equals 16 residues. V was cut by 0 bases and J by 7 bases, with 16 bases left in between. The V gene's germline CDR1 is MNHNS and CDR2 SASEGT. CDR3 loop: CASSEALRGMKNIQYF. CDR3 DNA: TGTGCCAGCAGTGAAGCGCTCAGGGGAATGAAGAACATTCAGTACTTC.

CDR3 loop: CASSPGTSGGETQYF. CDR3 bases: TGTGCCAGCAGCCCTGGGACTAGCGGGGGTGAGACCCAGTACTTC. The J gene is TRBJ2-5, the V gene TRBV7-6, with 14 bases fitting TRBD2. Germline V gene lookup returns CDR1 SGHVS and CDR2 FNYEAQ. CDR3 length: 15 amino acids. The junction had 4 bases not matched to a gene; V was cut back by 5 bases and J by 5 bases. Together with reference TRBV7-6 and TRBJ2-5, the CDR3 gives the full variable domain: GAGVSQSPRYKVTKRGQDVALRCDPISGHVSLYWYRQALGQGPEFLTYFNYEAQQDKSGLPNDRFSAERPEGSISTLTIQRTEQRDSAMYRCASSPGTSGGETQYFGPGTRLLVL.

This clone appeared a single time. The chain combines TRBV28 with TRBJ2-3, with TRBD1 identical over 7 bases. Germline V lookup: CDR1 MDHEN, CDR2 SYDVKM. After removal of 11 bases from V and 0 bases from J, the junction contained 17 bases not matched to a gene. CDR3 length equals 17 residues. Written as DNA, the CDR3 is TGTGCCTTATCACAGGGGCCTCCTAGTGCTAGCACAGATACGCAGTATTTT. Translating gives CALSQGPPSASTDTQYF.

The chain links TRBV9 to TRBJ1-6; D is perhaps TRBD1 (5 bases). This CDR3 is 15 amino acids long. CDR1 is SGDLS, CDR2 YYNGEE, per germline. V was pared by 3 bases and J by 6 bases, with 13 bases between. DNA of the CDR3: TGTGCCAGCAGCGGGGACGGGGGATCTAATTCACCCCTCCACTTT. Translation gives CASSGDGGSNSPLHF.

The chain joins TRBV11-1 to TRBJ1-6, with D unresolved. The CDR3 covers 15 residues. Trimming pared 1 base from V and 9 bases from J, leaving 13 bases between. Germline V CDR1 and CDR2: SGHAT, FQDESV (reference sequence). The CDR3 DNA sequence: TGTGCCAGCAGCTTAGACGGGATGCGCACTTCACCCCTCCACTTT. Translated, it gives CASSLDGMRTSPLHF.

The CDR3 region has the DNA TGTGCCAGCTCACCACCCGGGGGCGGAGGGCAGTACTTC. Translating it yields CASSPPGGGGQYF. This chain connects TRBV18 to TRBJ2-7, with D tentatively TRBD1 or TRBD2 (6 bases each). Germline assignment: CDR1 KGHSH and CDR2 LQKENI. The CDR3 runs to 13 residues. V lost 0 bases and J 9 bases, leaving 12 bases between the germline ends.

The chain has TRBV7-9 and TRBJ2-7; TRBD1 matches 7 bases. The germline V gene has CDR1 SEHNR and CDR2 FQNEAQ (reference sequence). The CDR3 is 17 residues long. Germline trimming cut 5 bases from V and 4 bases from J; bases unmatched to any gene: 17. The CDR3 region is CASSPHGQDSSPYEQYF. CDR3 sequence (DNA): TGTGCCAGCAGCCCTCATGGACAGGATTCCTCTCCGTACGAGCAGTACTTC.

CDR3 bases: TGCGCCAGCAGCCAAGAGGTTCAGGGCCAAGCTCCCCTCCACTTT. It is translated as CASSQEVQGQAPLHF. The chain employs TRBV4-3 and TRBJ1-6; tentative D call: TRBD1 (5 bases). This CDR3 contains 15 residues. Trimming pared 0 bases from V and 13 bases from J, leaving 16 bases between. Germline V gene lookup returns CDR1 LGHNA and CDR2 YSLEER.